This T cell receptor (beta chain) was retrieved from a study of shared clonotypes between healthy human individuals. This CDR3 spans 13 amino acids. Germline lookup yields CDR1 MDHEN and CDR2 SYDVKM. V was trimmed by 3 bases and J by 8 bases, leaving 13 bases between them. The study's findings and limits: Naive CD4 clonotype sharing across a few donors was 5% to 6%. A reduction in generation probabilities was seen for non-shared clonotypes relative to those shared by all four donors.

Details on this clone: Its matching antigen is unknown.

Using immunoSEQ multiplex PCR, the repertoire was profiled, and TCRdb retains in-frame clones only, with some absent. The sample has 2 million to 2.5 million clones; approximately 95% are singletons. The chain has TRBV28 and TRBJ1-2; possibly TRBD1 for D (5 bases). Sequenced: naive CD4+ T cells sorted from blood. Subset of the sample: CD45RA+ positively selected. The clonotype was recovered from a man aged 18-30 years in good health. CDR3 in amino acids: CASSFGGVRGYTF. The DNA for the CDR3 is TGTGCCAGCAGTTTCGGAGGGGTAAGGGGCTACACCTTC.